This passage covers 27 T cell receptor beta chains from one sample sequenced in a study of Graves' ophthalmopathy and Graves' hyperthyroidism. Transcripts of RNA were the source for amplifying TCR beta CDR3 regions. After a first-round RT-PCR with HTBI primers, a second-round multiplex PCR was run. TCRdb ran MiXCR on the multiplex PCR reads and lists one entry per CDR3 protein. Of 40,000 or so distinct CDR3 sequences in the sample, about 50% were seen once. The material sequenced was peripheral blood. All receptors derive from an adult man with Graves' ophthalmopathy.

This clonotype has a count of ten or more. This chain's CDR3 is CASSEGLGINTEAFF. As DNA, the CDR3 is TGTGCCAGCAGTGAAGGCTTGGGGATCAACACTGAAGCTTTCTTT. J is TRBJ1-1 and V is TRBV25-1; the D is unclear. Trimming took 2 bases from V and 2 from J, leaving 12 bases between them. In germline, CDR1 is MGHDK, CDR2 SYGVNS. The CDR3 is 15 residues long.

This clonotype showed up many times. J is TRBJ1-6 and V is TRBV12-3 or TRBV12-4; D is possibly TRBD1 (5 bases). The germline V and J ends were trimmed by 6 bases and 3 bases, with 9 bases remaining between them. The length of the CDR3 is 14 residues. The DNA for the CDR3 is TGTGCCAGCAGCCAGGGATTCTATAATTCACCCCTCCACTTT. It is translated as CASSQGFYNSPLHF.

The chain carries TRBV6-4 and TRBJ2-1; D not certain. Germline V gene data show CDR1 as MRHNA and CDR2 as SNTAGT. The CDR3 covers 13 residues. Between the trimmed V and J ends, which lost 4 bases and 2 bases, there was a span of 6 bases. The CDR3 spells CASSASTYNEQFF. The CDR3 DNA follows: TGTGCCAGCAGTGCCTCAACCTACAATGAGCAGTTCTTC.

V usage is TRBV19 and J usage is TRBJ1-1; D is unresolved. V lost 3 bases and J 1 base, leaving 9 bases between the germline ends. The CDR3 sequence is 14 residues long. CDR1 and CDR2 (germline): LNHDA, SQIVND (reference sequence). This CDR3 is CASSMIPGNTEAFF. Here the CDR3 DNA reads TGTGCCAGTAGTATGATCCCAGGGAACACTGAAGCTTTCTTT.

Remarks on this clonotype: One end of the junction does not line up with germline, which may come from a read error. V usage is TRBV7-2 and J usage is TRBJ2-5, with a possible D match to TRBD2 (5 bases). The germline V gene has CDR1 SGHTA and CDR2 FQGNSA. The CDR3 sequence is 14 residues long. The CDR3 spells CASSPRRTQETQCF. Here the CDR3 DNA reads TGTGCAAGCAGCCCCCGGAGGACCCAAGAGACCCAGTGCTTC.

Turning to this clonotype: Germline and junction disagree at one end, which may indicate a read error. This chain uses TRBV9 with TRBJ2-3, with D possibly TRBD1 on 6 matching bases. This CDR3 region has 15 residues. Germline CDR1 is SGDLS and CDR2 is YYNGEE. The CDR3 reads CASSLGDTSTDTQYF. CDR3 in DNA: TGTGCCAGCAGCCTGGGGGACACCAGCACAGACACGCAGTATTTT.

As concerns this clonotype: The junction and the germline gene differ at one end; a read error may be behind it. The chain has TRBV4-2 and TRBJ2-1, with D hard to call. CDR3 length: 15 amino acids. The germline V gene has CDR1 LGHNA and CDR2 YNFKEQ. The CDR3 loop is CASSQEDTYYNEQVF. CDR3 sequence (DNA): TGTGCCAGCAGCCAAGAAGATACATACTACAATGAGCAGGTCTTC.

This clonotype was seen just once. One junction end does not reproduce the germline sequence, and a read error may be involved. The J gene is TRBJ1-2, the V gene TRBV11-2; the D gene is possibly TRBD1 (5 bases). Germline CDR1 SGHAT, CDR2 FQNNGV. The CDR3 is 14 residues long. The CDR3 DNA reads as TGTGCCGGCAGCTTAGACGGGGGAATTGTCGGCTACACCTTC. The encoded protein is CAGSLDGGIVGYTF.

By proportion, this clonotype is medium-sized (0.01 to 0.1%). The V gene is TRBV24-1, the J gene TRBJ2-5; tentative D call: TRBD2 (6 bases). Germline CDR1 reads KGHDR; CDR2 reads SFDVKD. This CDR3 is built from 14 residues. Trimming took 2 bases from V and 3 from J, leaving 9 bases between them. The CDR3 reads CATSDSGGEETQYF. CDR3 bases: TGTGCCACCAGTGATTCAGGAGGGGAAGAGACCCAGTACTTC.

This clonotype is labeled medium-sized. An end of the junction differs from the germline gene, which may be a read error. DNA of the CDR3: TGTGCCAGCAGCTTAGCGGGGACAGGCCCGGGTCTGAACTTC. Protein: CASSLAGTGPGLNF. The chain couples TRBV7-8 to TRBJ2-5, with TRBD1 identical over 8 bases. The CDR3 contains 14 residues. CDR1 SGHVS and CDR2 FQNEAQ come from the germline V gene.

The rearrangement joins TRBV2 to TRBJ2-7; unclear D gene. The germline V gene encodes CDR1 SNHLY and CDR2 FYNNEI. V lost 1 base and J lost 3, with 4 bases in between. This CDR3 is 12 amino acids long. The DNA for the CDR3 is TGTGCCAGCAGTGAAGATAACTACGAGCAGTACTTC. Translated, it gives CASSEDNYEQYF.

The sample holds many counts of this clonotype. The rearrangement uses TRBV6-1 and TRBJ2-7; D is unresolved. The ends were cut back, 0 bases at V and 3 bases at J, with 12 bases in the middle. Germline values: CDR1 MNHNS, CDR2 SASEGT. The CDR3 extends over 15 amino acids. The CDR3 bases are TGTGCCAGCAGTGAAGCGGGCCGATCCAACTACGAGCAGTACTTC. This translates into CASSEAGRSNYEQYF.

By frequency in the sample, this clonotype is medium-sized. The chain recombines TRBV19 with TRBJ1-2; D unresolved. The CDR3 is made up of 12 amino acids. V shed 7 bases and J shed 2 bases, with 8 bases lying between them. Germline assignment: CDR1 LNHDA and CDR2 SQIVND (reference sequence). CDR3 DNA: TGTGCCAGTACCGCGGCCAACTATGGCTACACCTTC. Protein: CASTAANYGYTF.

The chain couples TRBV7-6 to TRBJ1-3, with D maybe TRBD1 (6 bases). V was pared by 2 bases and J by 2 bases, with 13 bases between. Germline lookup yields CDR1 SGHVS and CDR2 FNYEAQ. This CDR3 is 16 amino acids long. CDR3 protein: CASSLMPGQTGNTIYF. The DNA of the CDR3 is TGTGCCAGCAGCTTAATGCCGGGACAAACTGGAAACACCATATATTTT.

In the case of this clonotype: This may come from a read error, since a much larger clone is one base off. In this CDR3 the conserved last residue, phenylalanine or tryptophan, is missing, so a read error is likely. This chain uses TRBV7-7 with TRBJ2-5; 8 nucleotides line up with TRBD1. The ends lost 8 bases at V and 8 bases at J; junction bases unmatched: 13. The CDR3 is 14 residues long. Germline lookup yields CDR1 SSHAT and CDR2 FNYEAQ (reference sequence). Here the CDR3 reads CASSPQDRAKTQYL. CDR3 nucleotides: TGTGCCAGCTCACCCCAGGACAGGGCAAAAACCCAGTACCTC.

This clonotype was counted ten times or more. The V and J genes are TRBV9 and TRBJ2-3; TRBD2 aligns across 10 bases. The ends lost 4 bases at V and 5 bases at J; junction bases unmatched: 4. Germline values: CDR1 SGDLS, CDR2 YYNGEE. CDR3 length: 14 amino acids. The CDR3 DNA is TGTGCCAGCAGCCAGGGACTAGCGAAAGATACGCAGTATTTT. It translates to CASSQGLAKDTQYF.

A few counts support this clonotype. This rearrangement joins TRBV18 to TRBJ2-1; 8 bases match TRBD2. Germline V gene lookup returns CDR1 KGHSH and CDR2 LQKENI. V was clipped by 0 bases and J by 7 bases; unmatched bases: 5. The CDR3 covers 15 residues. The CDR3 region has the DNA TGTGCCAGCTCACCACCTCGGGAGGGCCGTAATGAGCAGTTCTTC. It is translated as CASSPPREGRNEQFF.

The chain employs TRBV7-9 and TRBJ2-5, with TRBD2 matching 10 bases. Trimming took 2 bases from V and 6 from J; bases not matched to a gene: 3. The CDR3 loop spans 14 amino acids. Germline V lookup: CDR1 SEHNR, CDR2 FQNEAQ (reference sequence). CDR3 in DNA: TGTGCCAGCAGCTTAAGCGGGGGGGCACAGACCCAGTACTTC. It encodes CASSLSGGAQTQYF. Full variable domain (rest looked up from reference TRBV7-9 and TRBJ2-5): DTGVSQNPRHKITKRGQNVTFRCDPISEHNRLYWYRQTLGQGPEFLTYFQNEAQLEKSRLLSDRFSAERPKGSFSTLEIQRTEQGDSAMYLCASSLSGGAQTQYFGPGTRLLVL.

For this clonotype: One end of the junction fails to match germline, which may point to a read error. V is TRBV20-1 and J is TRBJ1-6; 7 bases align to TRBD1. The CDR3 consists of 17 residues. Germline lookup yields CDR1 DFQATT and CDR2 SNEGSKA (reference sequence). The CDR3 spells CSARDDRPGQSNSPLRF. The CDR3 DNA reads TGCAGTGCTAGGGACGATAGACCGGGACAGAGTAATTCACCCCTCCGCTTT.

The J gene is TRBJ2-5, the V gene TRBV9; TRBD2 might be the D (5 bases). V dropped 2 bases and J dropped 8 bases, with 16 bases sitting between them. The CDR3 has 14 residues. Germline lookup yields CDR1 SGDLS and CDR2 YYNGEE. The CDR3 DNA reads TGTGCCAGCAGCGTTCGCTGGGAGTCAGAAACCCAGTACTTC. This encodes CASSVRWESETQYF.

This chain links TRBV10-2 with TRBJ2-7; no clear D. Trimming removed 0 bases from V and 4 bases from J, with 7 bases in between. Per germline, CDR1 WSHSY and CDR2 SAAADI. The CDR3 loop spans 13 amino acids. The CDR3 region has the DNA TGCGCCAGCAGTGAGTCCCCATCATACGAGCAGTACTTC. Translated, it gives CASSESPSYEQYF.

As regards this clonotype: The DNA is left out, because the CDR3 cannot be placed on it with certainty; the CDR3 is given as TCRdb lists it. V and J are TRBV5-1 and TRBJ2-7; the table's D call, TRBD2, was not checked against the DNA. The CDR3 is made up of 22 amino acids, end residues included. CDR1 SGHRS and CDR2 YFSETQ come from the germline V gene. The CDR3 sequence: CASSFYICSARGVLAGDREQYV.

The rearrangement uses TRBV6-5 and TRBJ2-7, with a tentative D call TRBD1 (5 bases). The CDR3 length is 13 residues. Trimming took off 6 bases at V and 5 bases at J, with 14 bases between the two ends. Germline-derived CDR1 and CDR2 are MNHEY and SVGAGI. The CDR3 DNA is TGTGCCAGCAGGGGGTCAGGGAAAGACGAGCAGTACTTC. Its translation: CASRGSGKDEQYF.

This chain connects TRBV6-5 to TRBJ2-1; 9 bases are a match to TRBD1. The V segment lost 5 bases and the J segment 0 bases; nucleotides outside the gene matches: 5. The CDR3 consists of 16 residues. CDR1 is MNHEY and CDR2 is SVGAGI in the germline V gene. The CDR3 DNA follows: TGTGCCAGCAGTAGGGGGACAGGGAGCTCCTACAATGAGCAGTTCTTC. As protein: CASSRGTGSSYNEQFF.

The chain couples TRBV29-1 to TRBJ2-1; 12 positions agree with TRBD1. Germline values: CDR1 SQVTM, CDR2 ANQGSEA. CDR3 length equals 19 residues. V gave up 8 bases and J gave up 4 bases; unmatched junction bases: 21. This CDR3 is CSTLGASGTGGDFYNEQFF. The CDR3 DNA reads as TGCAGCACTCTAGGTGCCTCCGGGACAGGGGGCGACTTTTACAATGAGCAGTTCTTC.

The rearrangement joins TRBV20-1 to TRBJ2-1; perhaps D is TRBD1 or TRBD2 (5 bases each). The germline V gene has CDR1 DFQATT and CDR2 SNEGSKA (reference sequence). The CDR3 runs 14 residues. V was cut by 7 bases and J by 0 bases, with 13 bases left in between. CDR3 in amino acids: CSVVGESSYNEQFF. The CDR3 nucleotides are TGCAGTGTGGTGGGGGAAAGCTCCTACAATGAGCAGTTCTTC.

This clonotype was recorded many times. The chain carries TRBV5-1 and TRBJ2-1; 8 positions match TRBD1. The CDR3 sequence is 15 residues long. Trimming removed 0 bases from V and 2 bases from J; junction bases left unmatched: 1. Germline CDR1 reads SGHRS; CDR2 reads YFSETQ. The CDR3: CASSLGGQAYNEQFF. The CDR3 nucleotides are TGCGCCAGCAGCTTGGGGGGACAGGCCTACAATGAGCAGTTCTTC.